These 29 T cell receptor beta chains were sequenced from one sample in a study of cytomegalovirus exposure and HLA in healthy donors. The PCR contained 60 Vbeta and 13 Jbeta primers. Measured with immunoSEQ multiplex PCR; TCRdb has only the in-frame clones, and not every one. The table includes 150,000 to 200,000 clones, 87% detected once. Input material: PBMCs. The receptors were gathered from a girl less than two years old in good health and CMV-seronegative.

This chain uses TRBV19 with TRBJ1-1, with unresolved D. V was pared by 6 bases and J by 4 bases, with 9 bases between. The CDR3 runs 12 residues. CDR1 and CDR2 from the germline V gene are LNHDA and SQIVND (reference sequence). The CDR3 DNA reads TGTGCCAGTAGCCTAGGTGCCACTGAAGCTTTCTTT. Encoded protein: CASSLGATEAFF.

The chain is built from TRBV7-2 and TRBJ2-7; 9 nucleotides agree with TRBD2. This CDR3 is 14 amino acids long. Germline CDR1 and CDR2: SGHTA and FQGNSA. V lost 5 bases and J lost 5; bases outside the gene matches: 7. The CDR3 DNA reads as TGTGCCAGCAGCGCCGGACTAGCGTTCGACGAGCAGTACTTC. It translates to CASSAGLAFDEQYF.

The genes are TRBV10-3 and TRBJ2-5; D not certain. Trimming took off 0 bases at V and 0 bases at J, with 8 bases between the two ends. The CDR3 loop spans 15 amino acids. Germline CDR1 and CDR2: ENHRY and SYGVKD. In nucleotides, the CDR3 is TGTGCCATCAGTGAGTCCCCTGGAGACCAAGAGACCCAGTACTTC. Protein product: CAISESPGDQETQYF.

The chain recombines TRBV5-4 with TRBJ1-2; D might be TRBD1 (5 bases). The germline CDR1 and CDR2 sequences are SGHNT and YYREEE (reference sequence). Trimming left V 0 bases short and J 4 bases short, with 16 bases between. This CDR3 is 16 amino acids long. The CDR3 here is CASSLAAGQSGYGYTF. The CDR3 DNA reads TGTGCCAGCAGCTTGGCGGCGGGGCAGTCTGGCTATGGCTACACCTTC.

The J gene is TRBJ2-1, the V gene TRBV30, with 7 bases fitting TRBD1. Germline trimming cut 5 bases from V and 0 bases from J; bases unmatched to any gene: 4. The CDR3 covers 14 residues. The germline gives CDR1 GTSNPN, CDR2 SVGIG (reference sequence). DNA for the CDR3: TGTGCCTGGGCGACAGGGAGCTCCTACAATGAGCAGTTCTTC. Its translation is CAWATGSSYNEQFF.

The CDR3 region has the DNA TGCAGTGCTCCCTTGAGACAGCAGTATTTT. This translates into CSAPLRQQYF. V and J are TRBV20-1 and TRBJ2-3; D remains ambiguous. Germline V gene sequence: CDR1 DFQATT, CDR2 SNEGSKA (reference sequence). Trimming removed 5 bases from V and 11 bases from J, with 11 bases in between. This CDR3 region has 10 residues.

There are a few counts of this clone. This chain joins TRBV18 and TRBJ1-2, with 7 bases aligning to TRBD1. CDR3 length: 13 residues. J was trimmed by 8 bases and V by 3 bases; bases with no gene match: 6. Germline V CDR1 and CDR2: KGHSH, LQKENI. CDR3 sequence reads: CASSPQDRTGYTF. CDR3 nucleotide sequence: TGTGCCAGCTCACCTCAGGACAGGACCGGCTACACCTTC.

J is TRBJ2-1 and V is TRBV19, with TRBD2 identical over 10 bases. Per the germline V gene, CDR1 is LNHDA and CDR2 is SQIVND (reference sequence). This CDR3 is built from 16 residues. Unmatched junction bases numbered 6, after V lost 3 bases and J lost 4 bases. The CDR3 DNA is TGTGCCAGTAGTATCGGGAGCGGGGGGGGTTACAATGAGCAGTTCTTC. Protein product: CASSIGSGGGYNEQFF.

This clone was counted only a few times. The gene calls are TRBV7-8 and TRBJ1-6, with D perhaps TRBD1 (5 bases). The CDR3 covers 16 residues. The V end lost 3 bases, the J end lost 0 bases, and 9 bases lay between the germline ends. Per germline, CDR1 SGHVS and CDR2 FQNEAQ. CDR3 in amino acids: CASSLTVSSYNSPLHF. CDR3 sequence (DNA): TGTGCCAGCAGCTTGACAGTGAGCTCCTATAATTCACCCCTCCACTTT.

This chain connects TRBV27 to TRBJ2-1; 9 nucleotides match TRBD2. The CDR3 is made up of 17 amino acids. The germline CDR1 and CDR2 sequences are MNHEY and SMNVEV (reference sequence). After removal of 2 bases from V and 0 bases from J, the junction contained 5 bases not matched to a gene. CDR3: CASSLGLAGSSYNEQFF. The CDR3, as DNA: TGTGCCAGCAGTTTAGGGCTAGCGGGAAGCTCCTACAATGAGCAGTTCTTC.

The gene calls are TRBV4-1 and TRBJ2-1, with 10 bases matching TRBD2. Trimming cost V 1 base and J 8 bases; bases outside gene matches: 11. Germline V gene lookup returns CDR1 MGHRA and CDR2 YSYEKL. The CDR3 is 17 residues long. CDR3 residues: CASSQGPLAGSIYEQFF. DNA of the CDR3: TGCGCCAGCAGCCAAGGCCCACTAGCGGGGTCGATTTATGAGCAGTTCTTC.

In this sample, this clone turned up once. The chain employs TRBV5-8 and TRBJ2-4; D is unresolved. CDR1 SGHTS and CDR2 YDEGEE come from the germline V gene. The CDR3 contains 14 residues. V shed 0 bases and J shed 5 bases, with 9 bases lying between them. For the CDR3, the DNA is TGTGCCAGCAGCTTGGGCCCTAACGAAAACATTCAGTACTTC. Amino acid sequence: CASSLGPNENIQYF. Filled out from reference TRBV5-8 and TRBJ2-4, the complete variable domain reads EAGVTQSPTHLIKTRGQQATLRCSPISGHTSVYWYQQALGLGLQFLLWYDEGEERNRGNFPPRFSGRQFPNYSSELNVNALELEDSALYLCASSLGPNENIQYFGAGTRLSVL.

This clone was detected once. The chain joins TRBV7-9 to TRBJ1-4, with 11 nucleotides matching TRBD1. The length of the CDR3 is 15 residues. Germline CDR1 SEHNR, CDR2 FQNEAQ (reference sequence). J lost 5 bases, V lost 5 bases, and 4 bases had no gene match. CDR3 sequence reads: CASSEGTGGNEKLFF. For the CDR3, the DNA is TGTGCCAGCAGCGAAGGGACAGGGGGAAATGAAAAACTGTTTTTT.

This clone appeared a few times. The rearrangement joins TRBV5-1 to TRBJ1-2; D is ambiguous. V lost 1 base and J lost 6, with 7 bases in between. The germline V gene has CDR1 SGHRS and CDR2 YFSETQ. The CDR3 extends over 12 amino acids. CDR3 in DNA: TGCGCCAGCAGCTTGATCGGGAATGGCTACACCTTC. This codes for CASSLIGNGYTF.

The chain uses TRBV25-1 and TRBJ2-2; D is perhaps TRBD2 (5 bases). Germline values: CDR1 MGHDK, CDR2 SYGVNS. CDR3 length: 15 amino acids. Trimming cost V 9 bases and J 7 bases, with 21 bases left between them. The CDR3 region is CASRADGMGSGELFF. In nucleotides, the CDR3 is TGTGCCAGTAGAGCTGACGGCATGGGGAGCGGGGAGCTGTTTTTT.

CDR3 DNA sequence: TGTGCCAGCAGTGAAGCGCTCATCCCGGGACAGGGTGACAATGAGCAGTTCTTC. Its protein is CASSEALIPGQGDNEQFF. The V and J genes are TRBV6-1 and TRBJ2-1; TRBD1 matches at 9 bases. The CDR3 totals 18 residues. Per germline, CDR1 MNHNS and CDR2 SASEGT. V lost 0 bases to trimming and J lost 5 bases; unmatched junction nucleotides: 11.

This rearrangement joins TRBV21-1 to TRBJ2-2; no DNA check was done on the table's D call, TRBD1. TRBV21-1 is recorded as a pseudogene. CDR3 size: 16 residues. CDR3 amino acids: CASSKLRQGGHGELFF. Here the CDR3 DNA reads TGTGCCAGCAGCAAACTACGCCAGGGTGGTCACGGGGAGCTGTTTTTT.

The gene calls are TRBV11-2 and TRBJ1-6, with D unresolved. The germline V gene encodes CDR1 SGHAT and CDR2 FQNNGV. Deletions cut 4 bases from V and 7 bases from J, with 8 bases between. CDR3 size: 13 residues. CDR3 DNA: TGTGCCAGCAGCTCCGAGTACAATTCACCCCTCCACTTT. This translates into CASSSEYNSPLHF.

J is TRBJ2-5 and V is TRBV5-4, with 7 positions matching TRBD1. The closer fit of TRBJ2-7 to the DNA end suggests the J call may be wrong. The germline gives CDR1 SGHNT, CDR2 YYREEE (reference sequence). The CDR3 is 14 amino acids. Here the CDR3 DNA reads TGTGCCAGCAGCTTTACAGGGGACCACTACGAGCAGTACTTC. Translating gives CASSFTGDHYEQYF.

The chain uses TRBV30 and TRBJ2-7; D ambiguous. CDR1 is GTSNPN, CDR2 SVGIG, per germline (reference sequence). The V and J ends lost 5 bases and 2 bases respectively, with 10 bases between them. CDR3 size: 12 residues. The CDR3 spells CAWSPGPYEQYF. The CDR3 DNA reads TGTGCCTGGTCTCCTGGGCCCTACGAGCAGTACTTC.

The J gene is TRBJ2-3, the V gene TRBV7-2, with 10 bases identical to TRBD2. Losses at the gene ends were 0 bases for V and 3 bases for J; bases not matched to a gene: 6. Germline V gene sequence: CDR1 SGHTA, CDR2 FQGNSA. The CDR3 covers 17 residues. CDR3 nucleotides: TGTGCCAGCAGCTTAGCGAGGTCTAGCGGGAGTACAGATACGCAGTATTTT. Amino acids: CASSLARSSGSTDTQYF.

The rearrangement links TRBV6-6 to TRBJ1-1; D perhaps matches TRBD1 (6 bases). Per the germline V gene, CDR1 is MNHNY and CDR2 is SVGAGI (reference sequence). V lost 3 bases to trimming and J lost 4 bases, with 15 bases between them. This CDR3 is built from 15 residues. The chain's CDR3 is CASSYLHRVGTEAFF. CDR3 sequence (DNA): TGTGCCAGCAGTTATTTACACAGGGTGGGCACTGAAGCTTTCTTT.

CDR3 region: CASSMTGGAYGYTF. The CDR3 DNA follows: TGTGCCAGTAGTATGACAGGGGGCGCTTATGGCTACACCTTC. The chain combines TRBV19 with TRBJ1-2; 10 nucleotides agree with TRBD1. CDR1 LNHDA and CDR2 SQIVND come from the germline V gene (reference sequence). The CDR3 consists of 14 residues. The V gene end was trimmed by 3 bases and the J gene end by 5 bases; junction bases not matched to a gene: 3.

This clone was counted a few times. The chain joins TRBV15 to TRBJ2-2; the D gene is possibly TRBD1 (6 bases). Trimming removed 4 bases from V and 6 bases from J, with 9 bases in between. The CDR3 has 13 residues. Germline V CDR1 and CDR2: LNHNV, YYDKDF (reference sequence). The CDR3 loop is CATSKDSPGELFF. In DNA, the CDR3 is TGTGCCACCAGCAAGGACAGTCCCGGGGAGCTGTTTTTT.

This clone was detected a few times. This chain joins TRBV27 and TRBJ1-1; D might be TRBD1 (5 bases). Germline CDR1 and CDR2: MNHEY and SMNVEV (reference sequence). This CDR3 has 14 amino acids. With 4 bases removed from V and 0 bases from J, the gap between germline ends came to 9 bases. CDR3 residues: CASSYKGMNTEAFF. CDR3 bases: TGTGCCAGCAGTTATAAGGGGATGAACACTGAAGCTTTCTTT.

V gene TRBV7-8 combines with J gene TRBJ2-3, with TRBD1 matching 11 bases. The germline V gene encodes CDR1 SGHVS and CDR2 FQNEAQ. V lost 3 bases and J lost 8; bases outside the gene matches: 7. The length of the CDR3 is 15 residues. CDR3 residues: CASSLSGTGGVTQYF. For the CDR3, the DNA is TGTGCCAGCAGCTTGTCCGGGACAGGGGGTGTTACGCAGTATTTT.

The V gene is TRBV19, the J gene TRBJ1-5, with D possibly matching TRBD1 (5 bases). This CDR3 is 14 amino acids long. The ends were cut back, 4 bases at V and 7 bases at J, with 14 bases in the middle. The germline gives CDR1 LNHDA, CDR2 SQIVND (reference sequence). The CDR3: CASSKTELRQPQHF. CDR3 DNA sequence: TGTGCCAGTAGTAAGACAGAGTTAAGGCAGCCCCAGCATTTT.

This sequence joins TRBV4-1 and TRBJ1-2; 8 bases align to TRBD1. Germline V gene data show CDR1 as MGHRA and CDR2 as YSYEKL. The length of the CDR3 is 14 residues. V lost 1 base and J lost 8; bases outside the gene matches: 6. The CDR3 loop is CASSQGRDRLGYTF. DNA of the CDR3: TGCGCCAGCAGCCAAGGCCGGGACAGGCTAGGCTACACCTTC.

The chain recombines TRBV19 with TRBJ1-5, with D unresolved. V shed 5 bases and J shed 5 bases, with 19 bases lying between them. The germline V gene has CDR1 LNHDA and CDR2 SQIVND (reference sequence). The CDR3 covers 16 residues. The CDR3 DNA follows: TGTGCCAGTAGTCCTCTCGCGGGTGGGTTCGATCAGCCCCAGCATTTT. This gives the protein CASSPLAGGFDQPQHF.